This T cell receptor (beta chain) was observed in a study of CD8+CD57+ T cells in acquired aplastic anemia. The CDR3 has 15 amino acids. CDR1 is SGHTA and CDR2 is FQGNSA in the germline V gene. Patients included in sequencing had previously demonstrated CD8+CD57+ cell expansion by flow cytometry. Profiling that covered TCR beta VDJ and CDR3 relied on genomic DNA as its template. TCRdb ran MiXCR on the reads and lists one entry per CDR3 protein. The data hold a few hundred thousand distinct CDR3 sequences, with about a third observed a single time. This TCR was sampled from a human donor with aplastic anemia. This chain joins TRBV7-2 and TRBJ2-5; 10 nucleotides align to TRBD2. The J call may be mistaken, given a closer DNA end match to TRBJ2-7. The specimen sequenced was sorted CD4+, CD8+, or CD8+CD57+ T cells (not recorded which) from PBMCs. In nucleotides, the CDR3 is TGTGCCAGCAGCTCTAGCGGGAGTTTCTCCTACGAGCAGTACTTC. It yields the protein CASSSSGSFSYEQYF.